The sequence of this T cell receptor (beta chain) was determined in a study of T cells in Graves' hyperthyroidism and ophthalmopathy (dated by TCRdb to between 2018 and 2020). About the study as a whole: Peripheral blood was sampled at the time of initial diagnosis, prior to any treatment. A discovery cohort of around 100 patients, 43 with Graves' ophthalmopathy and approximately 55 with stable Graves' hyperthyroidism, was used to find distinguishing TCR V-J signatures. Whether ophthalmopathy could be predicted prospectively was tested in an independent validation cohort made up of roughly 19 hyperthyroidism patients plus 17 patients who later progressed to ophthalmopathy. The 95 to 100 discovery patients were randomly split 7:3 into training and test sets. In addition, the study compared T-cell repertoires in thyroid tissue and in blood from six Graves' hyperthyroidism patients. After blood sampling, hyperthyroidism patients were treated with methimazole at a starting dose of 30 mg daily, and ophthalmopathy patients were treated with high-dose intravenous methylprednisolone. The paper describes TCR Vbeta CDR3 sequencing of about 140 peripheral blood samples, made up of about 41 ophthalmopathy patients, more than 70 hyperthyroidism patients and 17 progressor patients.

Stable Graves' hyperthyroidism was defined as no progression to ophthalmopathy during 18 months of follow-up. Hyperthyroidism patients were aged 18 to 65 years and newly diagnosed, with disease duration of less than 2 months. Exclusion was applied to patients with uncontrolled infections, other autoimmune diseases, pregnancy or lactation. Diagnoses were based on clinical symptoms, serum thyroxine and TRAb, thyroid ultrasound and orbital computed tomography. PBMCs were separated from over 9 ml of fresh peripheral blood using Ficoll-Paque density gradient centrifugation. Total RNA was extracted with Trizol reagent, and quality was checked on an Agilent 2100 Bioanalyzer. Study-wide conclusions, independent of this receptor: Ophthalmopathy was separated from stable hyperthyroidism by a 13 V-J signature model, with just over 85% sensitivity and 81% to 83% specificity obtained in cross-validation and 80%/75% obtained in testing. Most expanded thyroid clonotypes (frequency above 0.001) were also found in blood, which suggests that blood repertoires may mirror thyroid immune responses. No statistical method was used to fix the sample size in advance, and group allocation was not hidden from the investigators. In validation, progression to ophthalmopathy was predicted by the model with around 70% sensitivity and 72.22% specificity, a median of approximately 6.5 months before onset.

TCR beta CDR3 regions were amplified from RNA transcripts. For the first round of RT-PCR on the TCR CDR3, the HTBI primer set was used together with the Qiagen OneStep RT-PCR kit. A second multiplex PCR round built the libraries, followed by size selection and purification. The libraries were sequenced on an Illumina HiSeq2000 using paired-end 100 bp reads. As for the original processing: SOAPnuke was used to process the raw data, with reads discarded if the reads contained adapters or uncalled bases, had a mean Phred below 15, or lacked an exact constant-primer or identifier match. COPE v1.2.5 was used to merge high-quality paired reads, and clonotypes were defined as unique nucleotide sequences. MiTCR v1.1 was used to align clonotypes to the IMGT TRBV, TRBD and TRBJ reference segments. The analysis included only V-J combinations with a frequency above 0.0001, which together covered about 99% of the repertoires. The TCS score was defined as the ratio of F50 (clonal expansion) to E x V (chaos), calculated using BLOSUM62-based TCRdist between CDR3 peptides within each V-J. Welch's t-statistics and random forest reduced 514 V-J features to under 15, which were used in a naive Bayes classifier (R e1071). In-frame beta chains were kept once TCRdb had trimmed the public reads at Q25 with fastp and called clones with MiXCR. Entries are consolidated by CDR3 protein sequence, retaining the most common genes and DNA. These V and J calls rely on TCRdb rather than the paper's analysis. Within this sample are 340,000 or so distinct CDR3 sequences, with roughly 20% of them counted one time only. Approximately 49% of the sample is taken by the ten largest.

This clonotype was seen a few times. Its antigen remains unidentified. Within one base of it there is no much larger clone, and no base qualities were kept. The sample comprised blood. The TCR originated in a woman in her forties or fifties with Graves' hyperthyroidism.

The CDR3 protein: CASSQWDTGELFF. The nucleotides read TGTGCCAGCAGTCAATGGGACACCGGGGAGCTGTTTTTT. The chain couples TRBV11-2 to TRBJ2-2; a confident D gene designation cannot be given. Inclusive of the bounding cysteine and phenylalanine, the CDR3 is 13 residues long. The kept DNA is CDR3 alone, 39 bases in frame from the first base. The germline V gene supplies CDR1 SGHAT and CDR2 FQNNGV. V is shortened by 6 bases, J by 3 bases, and the region joining them spans 8 bases.